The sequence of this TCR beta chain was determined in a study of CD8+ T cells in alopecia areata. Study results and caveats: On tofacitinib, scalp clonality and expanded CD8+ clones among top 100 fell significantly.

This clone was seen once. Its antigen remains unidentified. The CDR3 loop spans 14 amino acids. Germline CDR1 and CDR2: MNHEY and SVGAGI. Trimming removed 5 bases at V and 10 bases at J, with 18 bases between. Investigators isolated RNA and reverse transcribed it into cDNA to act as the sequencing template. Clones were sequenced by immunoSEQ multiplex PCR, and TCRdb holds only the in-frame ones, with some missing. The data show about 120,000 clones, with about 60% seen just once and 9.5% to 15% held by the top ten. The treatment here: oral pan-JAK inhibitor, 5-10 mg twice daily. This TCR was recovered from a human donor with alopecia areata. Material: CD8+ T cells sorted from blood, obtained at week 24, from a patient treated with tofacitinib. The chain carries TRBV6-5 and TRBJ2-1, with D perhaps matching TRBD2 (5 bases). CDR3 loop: CASSPTGYLAEQFF. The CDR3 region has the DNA TGTGCCAGCAGTCCGACCGGCTATCTAGCCGAGCAGTTCTTC.